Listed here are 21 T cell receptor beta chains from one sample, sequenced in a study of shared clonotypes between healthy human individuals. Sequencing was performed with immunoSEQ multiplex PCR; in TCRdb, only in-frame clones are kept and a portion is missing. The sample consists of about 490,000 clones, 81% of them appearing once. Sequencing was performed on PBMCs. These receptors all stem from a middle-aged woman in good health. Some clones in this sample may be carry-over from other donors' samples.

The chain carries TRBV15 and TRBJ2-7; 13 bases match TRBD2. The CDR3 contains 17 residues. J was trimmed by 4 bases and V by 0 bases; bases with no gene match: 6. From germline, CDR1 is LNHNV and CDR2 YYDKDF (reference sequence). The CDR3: CATSRDLGLAGVYEQYF. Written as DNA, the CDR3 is TGTGCCACCAGCAGAGATCTTGGACTAGCGGGAGTGTACGAGCAGTACTTC.

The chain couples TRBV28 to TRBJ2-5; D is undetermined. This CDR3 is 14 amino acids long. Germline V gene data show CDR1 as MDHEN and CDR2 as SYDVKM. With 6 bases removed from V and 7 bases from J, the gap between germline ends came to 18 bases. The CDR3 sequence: CASSDPGHSGTQYF. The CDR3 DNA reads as TGTGCCAGCAGCGATCCGGGCCACTCAGGGACCCAGTACTTC.

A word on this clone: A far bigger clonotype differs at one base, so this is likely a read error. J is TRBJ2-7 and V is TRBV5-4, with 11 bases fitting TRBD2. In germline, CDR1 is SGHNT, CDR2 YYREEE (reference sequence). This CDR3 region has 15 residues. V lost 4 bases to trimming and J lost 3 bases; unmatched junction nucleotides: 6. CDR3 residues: CASSHRTSGHYEQYF. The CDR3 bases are TGTGCCAGCAGCCACCGGACTAGCGGGCACTACGAGCAGTACTTC.

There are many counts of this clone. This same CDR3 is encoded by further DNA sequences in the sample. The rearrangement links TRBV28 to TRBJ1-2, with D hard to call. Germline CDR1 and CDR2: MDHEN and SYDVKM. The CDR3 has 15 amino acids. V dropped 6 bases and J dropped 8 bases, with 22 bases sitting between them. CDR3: CASRVRLSPWSGYTF. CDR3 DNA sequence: TGTGCCAGCAGGGTAAGGCTGTCCCCTTGGAGCGGCTACACCTTC.

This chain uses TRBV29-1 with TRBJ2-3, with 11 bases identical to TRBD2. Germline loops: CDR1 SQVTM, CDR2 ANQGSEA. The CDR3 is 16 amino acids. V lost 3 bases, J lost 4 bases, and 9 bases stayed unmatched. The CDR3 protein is CSVEKGTSGAADTQYF. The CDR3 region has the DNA TGCAGCGTTGAGAAGGGGACTAGCGGAGCTGCAGATACGCAGTATTTT.

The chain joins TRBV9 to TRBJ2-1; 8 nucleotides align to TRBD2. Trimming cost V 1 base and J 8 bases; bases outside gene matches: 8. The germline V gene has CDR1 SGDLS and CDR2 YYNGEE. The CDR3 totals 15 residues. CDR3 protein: CASSVTSGPSDEQFF. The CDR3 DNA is TGTGCCAGCAGCGTAACTAGCGGTCCCTCGGATGAGCAGTTCTTC. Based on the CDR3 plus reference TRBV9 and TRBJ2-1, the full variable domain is DSGVTQTPKHLITATGQRVTLRCSPRSGDLSVYWYQQSLDQGLQFLIQYYNGEERAKGNILERFSAQQFPDLHSELNLSSLELGDSALYFCASSVTSGPSDEQFFGPGTRLTVL.

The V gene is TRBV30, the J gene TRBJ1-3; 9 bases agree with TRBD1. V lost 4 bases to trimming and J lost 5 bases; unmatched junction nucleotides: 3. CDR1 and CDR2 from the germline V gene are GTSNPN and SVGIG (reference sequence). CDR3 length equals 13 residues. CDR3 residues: CAWTTGGRNTIYF. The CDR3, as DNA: TGTGCCTGGACTACAGGGGGCAGAAACACCATATATTTT. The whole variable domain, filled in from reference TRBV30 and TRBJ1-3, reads SQTIHQWPATLVQPVGSPLSLECTVEGTSNPNLYWYRQAAGRGLQLLFYSVGIGQISSEVPQNLSASRPQDRQFILSSKKLLLSDSGFYLCAWTTGGRNTIYFGEGSWLTVV.

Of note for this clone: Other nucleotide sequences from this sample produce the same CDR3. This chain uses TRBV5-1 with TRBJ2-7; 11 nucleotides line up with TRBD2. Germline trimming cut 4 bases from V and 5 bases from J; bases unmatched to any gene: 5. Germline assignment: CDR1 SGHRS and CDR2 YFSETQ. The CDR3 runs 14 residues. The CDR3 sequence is CASSLTSGSHEQYF. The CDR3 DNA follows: TGCGCCAGCAGCCTCACTAGCGGGAGCCACGAGCAGTACTTC.

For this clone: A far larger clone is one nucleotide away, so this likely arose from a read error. The CDR3 spells CAGSQNRFRGYTF. In nucleotides, the CDR3 is TGCGCCGGCAGCCAAAACAGGTTCCGTGGCTACACCTTC. The chain is built from TRBV4-1 and TRBJ1-2; D perhaps matches TRBD1 (5 bases). The CDR3 length is 13 residues. Per the germline V gene, CDR1 is MGHRA and CDR2 is YSYEKL.

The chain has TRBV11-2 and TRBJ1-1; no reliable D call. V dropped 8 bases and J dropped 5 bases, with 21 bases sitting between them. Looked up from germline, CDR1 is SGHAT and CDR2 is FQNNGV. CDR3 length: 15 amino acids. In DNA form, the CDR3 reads TGTGCCAGCGGAAAAACCGGGCCCATCACGACTGAAGCTTTCTTT. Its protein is CASGKTGPITTEAFF.

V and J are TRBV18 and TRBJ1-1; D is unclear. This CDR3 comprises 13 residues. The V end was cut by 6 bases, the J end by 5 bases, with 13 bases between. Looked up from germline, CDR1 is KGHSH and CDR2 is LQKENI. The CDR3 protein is CASSTAGLTEAFF. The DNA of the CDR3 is TGTGCCAGCTCCACCGCGGGGTTAACTGAAGCTTTCTTT.

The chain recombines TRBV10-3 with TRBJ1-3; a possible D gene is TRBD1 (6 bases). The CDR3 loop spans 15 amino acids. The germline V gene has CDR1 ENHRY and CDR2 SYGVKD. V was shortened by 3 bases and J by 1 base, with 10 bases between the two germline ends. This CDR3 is CAISEGDRSGNTIYF. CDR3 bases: TGTGCCATCAGTGAAGGAGACAGGTCTGGAAACACCATATATTTT.

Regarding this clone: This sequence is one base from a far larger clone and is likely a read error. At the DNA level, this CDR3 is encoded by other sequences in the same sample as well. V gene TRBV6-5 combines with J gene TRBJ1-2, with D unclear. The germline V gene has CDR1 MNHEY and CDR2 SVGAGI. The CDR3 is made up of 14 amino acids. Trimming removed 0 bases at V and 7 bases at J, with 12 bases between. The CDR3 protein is CASSYSSGVRGYTF. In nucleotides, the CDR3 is TGTGCCAGCAGTTACTCATCAGGTGTACGTGGCTACACCTTC.

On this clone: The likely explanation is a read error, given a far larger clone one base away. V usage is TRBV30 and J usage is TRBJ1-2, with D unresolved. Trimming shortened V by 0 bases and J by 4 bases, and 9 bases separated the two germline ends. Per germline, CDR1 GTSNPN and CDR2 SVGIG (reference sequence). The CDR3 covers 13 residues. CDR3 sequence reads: CAWSVHGTYGYTF. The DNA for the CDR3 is TGTGCCTGGAGTGTTCACGGAACCTATGGCTACACCTTC. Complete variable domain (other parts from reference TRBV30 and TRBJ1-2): SQTIHQWPATLVQPVGSPLSLECTVEGTSNPNLYWYRQAAGRGLQLLFYSVGIGQISSEVPQNLSASRPQDRQFILSSKKLLLSDSGFYLCAWSVHGTYGYTFGSGTRLTVV.

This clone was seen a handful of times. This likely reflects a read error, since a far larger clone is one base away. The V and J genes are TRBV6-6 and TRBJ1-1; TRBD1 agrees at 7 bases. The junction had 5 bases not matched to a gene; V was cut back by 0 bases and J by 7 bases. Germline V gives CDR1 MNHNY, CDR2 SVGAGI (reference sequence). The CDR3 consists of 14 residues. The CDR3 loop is CASSYSTRGGEAFF. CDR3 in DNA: TGTGCCAGCAGTTACTCGACCAGGGGGGGTGAAGCTTTCTTT.

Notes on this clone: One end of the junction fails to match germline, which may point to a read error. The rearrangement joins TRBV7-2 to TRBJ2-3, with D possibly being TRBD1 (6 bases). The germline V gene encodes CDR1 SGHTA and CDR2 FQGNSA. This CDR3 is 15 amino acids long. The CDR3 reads CASSLGGLEHRYAVF. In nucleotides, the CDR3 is TGTGCCAGCAGCTTAGGGGGGCTAGAGCACAGATACGCAGTATTT.

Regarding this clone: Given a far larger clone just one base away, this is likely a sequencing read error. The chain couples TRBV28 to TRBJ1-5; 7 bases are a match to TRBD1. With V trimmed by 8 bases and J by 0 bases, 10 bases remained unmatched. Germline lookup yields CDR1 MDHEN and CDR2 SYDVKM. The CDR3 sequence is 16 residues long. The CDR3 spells CASGQQGLYSNQPQHF. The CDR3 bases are TGTGCCAGCGGTCAACAGGGGCTATATAGCAATCAGCCCCAGCATTTT.

The CDR3 sequence is CASSLEPGSYNEQFF. In nucleotides, the CDR3 is TGTGCCAGCAGCTTAGAGCCGGGCTCCTACAATGAGCAGTTCTTC. The genes are TRBV7-9 and TRBJ2-1, with D unresolved. The CDR3 is made up of 15 amino acids. Germline loops: CDR1 SEHNR, CDR2 FQNEAQ (reference sequence). The germline V and J ends were trimmed by 1 base and 0 bases, with 7 bases remaining between them.

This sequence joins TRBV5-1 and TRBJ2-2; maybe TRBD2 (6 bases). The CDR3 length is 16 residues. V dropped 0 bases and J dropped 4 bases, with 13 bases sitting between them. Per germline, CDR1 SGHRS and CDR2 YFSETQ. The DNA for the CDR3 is TGCGCCAGCAGCTTGGCACCGACTAGGTTCACCGGGGAGCTGTTTTTT. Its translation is CASSLAPTRFTGELFF.

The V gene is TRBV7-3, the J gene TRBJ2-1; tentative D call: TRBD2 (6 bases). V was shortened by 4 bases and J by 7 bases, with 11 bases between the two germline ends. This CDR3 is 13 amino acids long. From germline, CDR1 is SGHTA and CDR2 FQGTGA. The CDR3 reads CASSSTGENEQFF. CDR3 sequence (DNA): TGTGCCAGCAGCTCCACGGGGGAAAATGAGCAGTTCTTC.

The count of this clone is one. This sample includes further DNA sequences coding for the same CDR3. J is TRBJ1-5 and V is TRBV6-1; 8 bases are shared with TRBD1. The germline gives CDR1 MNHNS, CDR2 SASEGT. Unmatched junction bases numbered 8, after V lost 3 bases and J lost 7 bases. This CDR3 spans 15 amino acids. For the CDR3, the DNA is TGTGCCAGCAGTGATTCACAGGGGGAGTGGCAGCCCCAGCATTTT. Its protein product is CASSDSQGEWQPQHF.